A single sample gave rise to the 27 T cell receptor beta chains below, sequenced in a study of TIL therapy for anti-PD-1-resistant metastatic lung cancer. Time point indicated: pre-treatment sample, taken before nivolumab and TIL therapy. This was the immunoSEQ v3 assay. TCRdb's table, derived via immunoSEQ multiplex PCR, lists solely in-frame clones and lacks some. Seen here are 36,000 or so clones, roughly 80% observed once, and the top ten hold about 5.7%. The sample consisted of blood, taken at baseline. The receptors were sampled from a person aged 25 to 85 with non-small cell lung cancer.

In DNA, the CDR3 is TGTGCCAGCTCAGAAGGGGGGCGGAGAACTGAAGCTTTCTTT. Translating it yields CASSEGGRRTEAFF. The rearrangement links TRBV18 to TRBJ1-1; the D gene is possibly TRBD1 (6 bases). V was trimmed by 5 bases and J by 5 bases, leaving 15 bases between them. Per the germline V gene, CDR1 is KGHSH and CDR2 is LQKENI. The CDR3 runs to 14 residues.

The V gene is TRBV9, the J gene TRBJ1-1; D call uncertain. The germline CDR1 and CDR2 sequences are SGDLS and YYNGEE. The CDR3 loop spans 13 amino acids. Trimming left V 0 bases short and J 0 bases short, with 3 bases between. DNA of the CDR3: TGTGCCAGCAGCGTAGGTATGAACACTGAAGCTTTCTTT. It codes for CASSVGMNTEAFF.

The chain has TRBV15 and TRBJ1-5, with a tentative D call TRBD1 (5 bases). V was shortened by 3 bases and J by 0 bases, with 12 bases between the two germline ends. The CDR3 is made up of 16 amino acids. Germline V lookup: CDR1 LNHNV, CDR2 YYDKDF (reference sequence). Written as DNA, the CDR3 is TGTGCCACCAGCAGGGATAACAGGATTAGCAATCAGCCCCAGCATTTT. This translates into CATSRDNRISNQPQHF. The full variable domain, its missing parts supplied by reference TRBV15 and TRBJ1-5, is DAMVIQNPRYQVTQFGKPVTLSCSQTLNHNVMYWYQQKSSQAPKLLFHYYDKDFNNEADTPDNFQSRRPNTSFCFLDIRSPGLGDTAMYLCATSRDNRISNQPQHFGDGTRLSIL.

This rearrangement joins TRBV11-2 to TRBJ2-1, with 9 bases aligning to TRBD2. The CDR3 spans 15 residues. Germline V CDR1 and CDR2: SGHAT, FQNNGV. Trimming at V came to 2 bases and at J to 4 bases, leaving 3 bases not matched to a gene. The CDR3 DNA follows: TGTGCCAGCAGCTTAAGCGGGGGGCGTTACAATGAGCAGTTCTTC. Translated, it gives CASSLSGGRYNEQFF. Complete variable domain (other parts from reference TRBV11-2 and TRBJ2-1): EAGVAQSPRYKIIEKRQSVAFWCNPISGHATLYWYQQILGQGPKLLIQFQNNGVVDDSQLPKDRFSAERLKGVDSTLKIQPAKLEDSAVYLCASSLSGGRYNEQFFGPGTRLTVL.

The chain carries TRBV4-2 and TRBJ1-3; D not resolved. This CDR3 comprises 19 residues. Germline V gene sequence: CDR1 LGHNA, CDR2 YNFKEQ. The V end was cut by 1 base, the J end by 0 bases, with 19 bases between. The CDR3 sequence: CASSQGITNIKVSGNTIYF. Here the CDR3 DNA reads TGTGCCAGCAGCCAAGGGATCACAAACATAAAGGTCTCTGGAAACACCATATATTTT.

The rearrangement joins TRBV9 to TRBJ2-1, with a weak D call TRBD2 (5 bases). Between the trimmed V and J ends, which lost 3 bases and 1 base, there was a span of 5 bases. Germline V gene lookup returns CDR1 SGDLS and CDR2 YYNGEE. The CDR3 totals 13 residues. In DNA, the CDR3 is TGTGCCAGCAGCGCGGGGTCCTACAATGAGCAGTTCTTC. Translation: CASSAGSYNEQFF.

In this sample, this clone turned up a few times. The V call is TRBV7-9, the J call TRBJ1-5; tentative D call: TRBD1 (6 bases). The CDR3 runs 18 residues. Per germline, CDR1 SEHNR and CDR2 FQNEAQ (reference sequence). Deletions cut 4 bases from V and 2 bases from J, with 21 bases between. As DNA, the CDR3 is TGTGCCAGCAGCTACCTACCGCGGGGGCAAATGGGCAATCAGCCCCAGCATTTT. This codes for CASSYLPRGQMGNQPQHF.

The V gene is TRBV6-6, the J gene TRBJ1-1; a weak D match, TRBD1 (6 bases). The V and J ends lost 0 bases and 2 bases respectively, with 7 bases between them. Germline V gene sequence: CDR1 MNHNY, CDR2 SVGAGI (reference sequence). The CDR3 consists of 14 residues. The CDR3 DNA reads TGTGCCAGCAGTTACTCCAGGGGAAACACTGAAGCTTTCTTT. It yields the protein CASSYSRGNTEAFF.

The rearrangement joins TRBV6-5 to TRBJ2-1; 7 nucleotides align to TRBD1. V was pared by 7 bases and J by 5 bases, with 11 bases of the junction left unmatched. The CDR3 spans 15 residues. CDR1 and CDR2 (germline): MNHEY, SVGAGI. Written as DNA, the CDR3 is TGTGCCAGCACCCCTCCGGGACAGTATAACAATGAGCAGTTCTTC. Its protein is CASTPPGQYNNEQFF.

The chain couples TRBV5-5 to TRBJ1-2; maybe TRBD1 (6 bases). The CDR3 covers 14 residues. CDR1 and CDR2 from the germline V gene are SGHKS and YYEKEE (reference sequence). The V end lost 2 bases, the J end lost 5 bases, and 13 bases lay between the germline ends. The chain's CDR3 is CASSLTGGYYGYTF. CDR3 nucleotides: TGTGCCAGCAGCTTAACCGGGGGCTATTATGGCTACACCTTC.

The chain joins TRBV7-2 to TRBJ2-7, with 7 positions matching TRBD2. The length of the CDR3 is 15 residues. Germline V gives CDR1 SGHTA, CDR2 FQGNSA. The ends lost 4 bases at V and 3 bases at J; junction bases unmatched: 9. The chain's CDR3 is CASSSTGGGFYEQYF. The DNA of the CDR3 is TGTGCCAGCAGCTCGACTGGGGGGGGGTTCTACGAGCAGTACTTC. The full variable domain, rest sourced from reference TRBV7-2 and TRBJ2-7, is GAGVSQSPSNKVTEKGKDVELRCDPISGHTALYWYRQSLGQGLEFLIYFQGNSAPDKSGLPSDRFSAERTGGSVSTLTIQRTQQEDSAVYLCASSSTGGGFYEQYFGPGTRLTVT.

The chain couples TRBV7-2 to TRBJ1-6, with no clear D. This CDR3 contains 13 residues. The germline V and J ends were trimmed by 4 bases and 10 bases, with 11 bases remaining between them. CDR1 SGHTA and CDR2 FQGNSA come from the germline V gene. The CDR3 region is CASSSRWTSPLHF. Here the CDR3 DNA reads TGTGCCAGCAGCTCTCGGTGGACGTCACCCCTCCACTTT.

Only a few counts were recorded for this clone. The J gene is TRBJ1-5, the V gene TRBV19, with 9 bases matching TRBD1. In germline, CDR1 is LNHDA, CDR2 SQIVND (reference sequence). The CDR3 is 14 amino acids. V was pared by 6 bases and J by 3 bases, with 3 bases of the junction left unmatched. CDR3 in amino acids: CASRRTGDNQPQHF. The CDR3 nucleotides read TGTGCCAGTAGGAGGACAGGGGACAATCAGCCCCAGCATTTT.

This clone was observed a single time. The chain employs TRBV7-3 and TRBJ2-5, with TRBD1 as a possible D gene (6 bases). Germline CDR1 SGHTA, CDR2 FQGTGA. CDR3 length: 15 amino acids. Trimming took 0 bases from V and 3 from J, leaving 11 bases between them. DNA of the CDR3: TGTGCCAGCAGCTTAACCGGGACAAGGAAAGAGACCCAGTACTTC. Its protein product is CASSLTGTRKETQYF.

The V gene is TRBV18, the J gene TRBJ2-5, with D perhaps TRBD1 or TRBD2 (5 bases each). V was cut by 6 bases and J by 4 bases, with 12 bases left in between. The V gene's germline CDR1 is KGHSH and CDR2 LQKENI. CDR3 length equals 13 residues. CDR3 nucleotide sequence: TGTGCCAGCTCCCGGGACGGAGGAGAGACCCAGTACTTC. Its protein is CASSRDGGETQYF.

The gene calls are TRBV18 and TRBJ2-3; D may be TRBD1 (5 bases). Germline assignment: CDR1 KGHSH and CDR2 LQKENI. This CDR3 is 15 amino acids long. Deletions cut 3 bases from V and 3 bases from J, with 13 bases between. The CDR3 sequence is CASSPPGINTDTQYF. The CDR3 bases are TGTGCCAGCTCACCCCCAGGGATTAATACAGATACGCAGTATTTT.

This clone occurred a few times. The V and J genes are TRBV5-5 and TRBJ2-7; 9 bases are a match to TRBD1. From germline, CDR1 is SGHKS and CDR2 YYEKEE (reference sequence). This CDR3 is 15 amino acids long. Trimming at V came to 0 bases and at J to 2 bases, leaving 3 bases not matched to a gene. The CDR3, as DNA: TGTGCCAGCAGCTTGGCCGGGACAGGGCCCTACGAGCAGTACTTC. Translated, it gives CASSLAGTGPYEQYF. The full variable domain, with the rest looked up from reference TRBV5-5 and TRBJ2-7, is DAGVTQSPTHLIKTRGQQVTLRCSPISGHKSVSWYQQVLGQGPQFIFQYYEKEERGRGNFPDRFSARQFPNYSSELNVNALLLGDSALYLCASSLAGTGPYEQYFGPGTRLTVT.

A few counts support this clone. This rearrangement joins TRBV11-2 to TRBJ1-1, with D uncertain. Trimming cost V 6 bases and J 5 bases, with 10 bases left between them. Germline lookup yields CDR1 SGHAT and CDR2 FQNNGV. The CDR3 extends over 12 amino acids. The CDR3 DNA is TGTGCCAGCAGTCGTGGCAAAACTGAAGCTTTCTTT. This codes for CASSRGKTEAFF.

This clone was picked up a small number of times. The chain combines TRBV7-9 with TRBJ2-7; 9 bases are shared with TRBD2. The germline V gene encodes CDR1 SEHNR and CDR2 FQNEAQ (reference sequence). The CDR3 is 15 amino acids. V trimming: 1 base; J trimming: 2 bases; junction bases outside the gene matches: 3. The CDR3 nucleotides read TGTGCCAGCAGCTTAGGACTAGCGGTTACCTACGAGCAGTACTTC. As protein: CASSLGLAVTYEQYF. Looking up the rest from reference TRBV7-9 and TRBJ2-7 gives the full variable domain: DTGVSQNPRHKITKRGQNVTFRCDPISEHNRLYWYRQTLGQGPEFLTYFQNEAQLEKSRLLSDRFSAERPKGSFSTLEIQRTEQGDSAMYLCASSLGLAVTYEQYFGPGTRLTVT.

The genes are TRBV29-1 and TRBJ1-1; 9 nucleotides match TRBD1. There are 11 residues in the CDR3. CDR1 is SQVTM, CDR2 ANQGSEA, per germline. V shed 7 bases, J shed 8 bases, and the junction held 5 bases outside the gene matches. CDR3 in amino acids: CSAGQGPEAFF. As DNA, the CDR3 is TGCAGCGCAGGACAGGGGCCGGAAGCTTTCTTT. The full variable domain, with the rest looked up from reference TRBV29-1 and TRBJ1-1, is SAVISQKPSRDICQRGTSLTIQCQVDSQVTMMFWYRQQPGQSLTLIATANQGSEATYESGFVIDKFPISRPNLTFSTLTVSNMSPEDSSIYLCSAGQGPEAFFGQGTRLTVV.

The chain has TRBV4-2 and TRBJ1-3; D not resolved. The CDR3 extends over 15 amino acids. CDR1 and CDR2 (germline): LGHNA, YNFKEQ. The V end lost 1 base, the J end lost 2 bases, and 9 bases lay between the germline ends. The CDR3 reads CASSQVERTGNTIYF. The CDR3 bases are TGTGCCAGCAGCCAAGTCGAACGGACTGGAAACACCATATATTTT.

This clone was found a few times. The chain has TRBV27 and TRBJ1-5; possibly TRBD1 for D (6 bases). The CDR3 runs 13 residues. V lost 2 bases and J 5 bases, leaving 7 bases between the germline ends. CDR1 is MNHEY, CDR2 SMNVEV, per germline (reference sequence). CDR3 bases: TGTGCCAGCAGTTTAACAGGGTATCAGCCCCAGCATTTT. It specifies CASSLTGYQPQHF.

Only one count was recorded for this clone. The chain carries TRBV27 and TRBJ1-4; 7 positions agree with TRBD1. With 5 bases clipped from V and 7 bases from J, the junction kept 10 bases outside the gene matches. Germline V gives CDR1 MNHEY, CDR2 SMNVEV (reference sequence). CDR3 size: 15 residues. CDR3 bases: TGTGCCAGCAGTCCCCTACAGGGGTGGGGTGAAAAACTGTTTTTT. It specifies CASSPLQGWGEKLFF.

The CDR3 DNA follows: TGTGCCAGCAGCTTAGAACAGGGGGAAAAACTGTTTTTT. Protein: CASSLEQGEKLFF. The chain employs TRBV13 and TRBJ1-4; 7 bases agree with TRBD1. Germline V lookup: CDR1 PRHDT, CDR2 FYEKMQ (reference sequence). The CDR3 length is 13 residues. With 1 base clipped from V and 8 bases from J, the junction kept 1 base outside the gene matches.

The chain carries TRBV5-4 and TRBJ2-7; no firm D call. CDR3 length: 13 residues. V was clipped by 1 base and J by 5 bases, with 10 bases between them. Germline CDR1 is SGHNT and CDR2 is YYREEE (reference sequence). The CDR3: CASSLLRTDEQYF. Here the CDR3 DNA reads TGTGCCAGCAGCTTGCTCCGTACCGACGAGCAGTACTTC.

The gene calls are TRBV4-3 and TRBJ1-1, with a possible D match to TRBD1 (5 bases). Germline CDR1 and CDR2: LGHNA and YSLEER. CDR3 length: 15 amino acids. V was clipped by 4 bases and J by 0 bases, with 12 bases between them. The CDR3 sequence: CASSPVGAMNTEAFF. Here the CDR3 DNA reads TGCGCCAGCAGCCCAGTCGGGGCTATGAACACTGAAGCTTTCTTT.

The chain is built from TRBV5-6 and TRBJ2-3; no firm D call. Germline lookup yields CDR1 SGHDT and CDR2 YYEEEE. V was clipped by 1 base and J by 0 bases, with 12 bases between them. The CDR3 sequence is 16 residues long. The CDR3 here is CASSLTIDSSTDTQYF. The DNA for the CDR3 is TGTGCCAGCAGCTTGACGATTGACTCTAGCACAGATACGCAGTATTTT.